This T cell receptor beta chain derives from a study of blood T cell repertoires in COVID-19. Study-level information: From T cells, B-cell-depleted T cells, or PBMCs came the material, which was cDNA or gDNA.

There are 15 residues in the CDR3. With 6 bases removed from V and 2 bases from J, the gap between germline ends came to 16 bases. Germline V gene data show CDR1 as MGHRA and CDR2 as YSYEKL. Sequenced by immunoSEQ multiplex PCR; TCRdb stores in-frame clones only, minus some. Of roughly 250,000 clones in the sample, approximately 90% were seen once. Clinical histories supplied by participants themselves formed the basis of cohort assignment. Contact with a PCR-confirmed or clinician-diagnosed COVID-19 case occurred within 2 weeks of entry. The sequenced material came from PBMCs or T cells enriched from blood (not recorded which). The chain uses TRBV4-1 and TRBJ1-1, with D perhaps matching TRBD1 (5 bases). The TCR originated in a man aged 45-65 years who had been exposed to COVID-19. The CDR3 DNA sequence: TGCGCCAGCAGACCAACGGGACTGGCTAACACTGAAGCTTTCTTT. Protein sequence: CASRPTGLANTEAFF.